Listed below are T cell receptor beta chains from one sample, sequenced in a study of T-cell memory formation after mild COVID-19. TCRdb reanalysed the 5' RACE reads using MiXCR and keeps one entry per CDR3 protein. The sample records 40,000 to 60,000 distinct CDR3 sequences, around 10% being singletons. Sequencing was carried out using PBMCs or a T cell subset sorted from them (not recorded which). These receptor sequences come from a man aged 18 to 29 who had mild COVID-19 (a few samples of this study predate the infection). Cell type and time point are not known. Each CDR3 is given with its conserved first and last residue. D genes are given only for firm matches. The size of a clone is reported for some rows only, either as once, few or many, or as a class for expanded clones.

D gene	clone size	V gene	J gene	CDR3 DNA	CDR3 protein
.	.	TRBV14	TRBJ1-2	TGTGCCAGCAGCCAAGTTACGCAGGGCTATGGCTACACCTTC	CASSQVTQGYGYTF
.	medium-sized	TRBV12-3/TRBV12-4	TRBJ2-1	TGTGCCAGCAGTTCGGGGACTTACTACAATGAGCAGTTCTTC	CASSSGTYYNEQFF
.	few	TRBV18	TRBJ2-3	TGTGCCAGCTCACCACCTGGCCCCGGGGTTAGCACAGATACGCAGTATTTT	CASSPPGPGVSTDTQYF
.	few	TRBV10-3	TRBJ1-4	TGTGCCATCAAGCAGGGGCAGGGGAATGAAAAACTGTTTTTT	CAIKQGQGNEKLFF
.	.	TRBV5-1	TRBJ1-2	TGCGCCAGAAGCTTAGGTCTTGAGGATGGCTACACCTTC	CARSLGLEDGYTF
.	few	TRBV12-3/TRBV12-4	TRBJ2-3	TGTGCCAGTTTGGGCGGGGTAGGGGATACGCAGTATTTT	CASLGGVGDTQYF
.	many	TRBV12-3/TRBV12-4	TRBJ1-1	TGTGCCAGCAGTTTAATAGCGAACACTGAAGCTTTCTTT	CASSLIANTEAFF
.	many	TRBV7-9	TRBJ2-3	TGTGCCAGCGGGCGGAATACGCAGTATTTT	CASGRNTQYF
.	.	TRBV5-1	TRBJ2-2	TGCGCCAGCAGCTACCTCCAGACTACAGACACCGGGGAGCTGTTTTTT	CASSYLQTTDTGELFF
TRBD2	few	TRBV12-3/TRBV12-4	TRBJ2-2	TGTGCCAGCAGTTTACGACTAGCGGGGGTCGGGGAGCTGTTTTTT	CASSLRLAGVGELFF
.	.	TRBV12-3/TRBV12-4	TRBJ1-1	TGTGCCATAGCGGGGTTTACTGAAGCTTTCTTT	CAIAGFTEAFF
TRBD1	.	TRBV12-3/TRBV12-4	TRBJ1-6	TGTGCCAGCAGTTATACAGGGGCTAATTCACCCCTCCACTTT	CASSYTGANSPLHF
.	many	TRBV9	TRBJ2-7	TGTGCCAGCAGCGAGATTGATGGCTACGAGCAGTACTTC	CASSEIDGYEQYF
.	few	TRBV19	TRBJ2-7	TGTGCCAGTAGTATTATAGGAGGAGACTACGAGCAGTACTTC	CASSIIGGDYEQYF
.	many	TRBV5-1	TRBJ1-2	TGCGCCAGCAGCCTACCGGGCCAGGACTATGGCTACACCTTC	CASSLPGQDYGYTF
TRBD1	.	TRBV28	TRBJ2-1	TGTGCCAGCAGTCCTACCCCCACAGGGGGTTACAATGAGCAGTTCTTC	CASSPTPTGGYNEQFF
.	few	TRBV18	TRBJ2-3	TGTGCCAGCTCAGGCTTAGCAGATACGCAGTATTTT	CASSGLADTQYF
.	many	TRBV6-5	TRBJ1-3	TGTGCCAGCAGGGGAGGCAGTATCTCTGGAAACACCATATATTTT	CASRGGSISGNTIYF
.	many	TRBV7-9	TRBJ2-3	TGTGCCAGCAGCTTAGAGGGTAGCACAGATACGCAGTATTTT	CASSLEGSTDTQYF
.	.	TRBV7-9	TRBJ1-1	TGTGCCAGCAGCTCGGACGACTGGACTGAAGCTTTCTTT	CASSSDDWTEAFF
TRBD1	.	TRBV5-1	TRBJ1-1	TGCGCCAGCAGCTCACCCGGGACAGGGGGAAGCAGGTCTGAAGCTTTCTTT	CASSSPGTGGSRSEAFF
.	.	TRBV10-3	TRBJ2-5	TGTGCCATCAGTGAGCCTAGTACGCAGGGTCGCCAAGAGACCCAGTACTTC	CAISEPSTQGRQETQYF
TRBD1	.	TRBV4-3	TRBJ1-3	TGCGCCAGCAGCCAAGATACAATCCAGGGGGCTGGAAACACCATATATTTT	CASSQDTIQGAGNTIYF
.	many	TRBV5-1	TRBJ2-1	TGCGCCAGCAGCGTCTACAATGAGCAGTTCTTC	CASSVYNEQFF
TRBD2	many	TRBV20-1	TRBJ2-1	TGCAGTGCTTCCCTCCGGCTAGCGGGGGGGGATGAGCAGTTCTTC	CSASLRLAGGDEQFF
TRBD2	many	TRBV5-5	TRBJ2-3	TGTGCCAGCAGCTCTAAGCAATTCATACCGGGACTACACCAAGGGGATACGCAGTATTTT	CASSSKQFIPGLHQGDTQYF
TRBD1	.	TRBV2	TRBJ1-3	TGTGCCAGCAGCCCTACCGGACAGGGGGGAAACACCATATATTTT	CASSPTGQGGNTIYF
TRBD2	few	TRBV20-1	TRBJ2-5	TGCAGTGCTAGCGGGGGGAACCAAGAGACCCAGTACTTC	CSASGGNQETQYF
.	few	TRBV27	TRBJ1-2	TGTGCCAGCAGGGAGGGTGGGGCGAAGGGCTACACCTTC	CASREGGAKGYTF
.	.	TRBV7-9	TRBJ2-1	TGTGCCAGCGGAGGGGTCTACAATGAGCAGTTCTTC	CASGGVYNEQFF
TRBD2	.	TRBV12-3/TRBV12-4	TRBJ2-7	TGTGCCAGCAGTCGCTCACTAGCGGGGGGGCTGGAGCAGTACTTC	CASSRSLAGGLEQYF